This T cell receptor (beta chain) stems from a study of blood T cell repertoires in COVID-19. Study details: Acute and convalescent COVID-19 specimens originated in the United States, Italy and Spain. PBMCs, B-cell-depleted T cells, or T cells were the source of the cDNA or gDNA that made up the material.

The authors' processing: Amplification of reference gene primers was used by the study to estimate nucleated cell counts. Clones were read by immunoSEQ multiplex PCR, and TCRdb kept only the in-frame ones, dropping some. V, J and clone size derive from that table, while D and trimming were established from the DNA sequence. The sample includes about 140,000 clones, roughly four fifths of them seen just once. Sequencing was done on a sample of peripheral blood. This receptor was taken from a woman in her 50s with active or convalescent COVID-19.

CDR3 DNA: TGTGCCAGCAGCCAAGCAAGCCCCGAGCTGGCTTTCTTT. Translating gives CASSQASPELAFF. The J gene is TRBJ1-1, the V gene TRBV3-1 (or the pseudogene TRBV3-2); D uncertain. V gave up 1 base and J gave up 11 bases, with 14 bases separating them. Germline values: CDR1 LGHDT, CDR2 YNNKEL (reference sequence). The CDR3 is 13 residues long.